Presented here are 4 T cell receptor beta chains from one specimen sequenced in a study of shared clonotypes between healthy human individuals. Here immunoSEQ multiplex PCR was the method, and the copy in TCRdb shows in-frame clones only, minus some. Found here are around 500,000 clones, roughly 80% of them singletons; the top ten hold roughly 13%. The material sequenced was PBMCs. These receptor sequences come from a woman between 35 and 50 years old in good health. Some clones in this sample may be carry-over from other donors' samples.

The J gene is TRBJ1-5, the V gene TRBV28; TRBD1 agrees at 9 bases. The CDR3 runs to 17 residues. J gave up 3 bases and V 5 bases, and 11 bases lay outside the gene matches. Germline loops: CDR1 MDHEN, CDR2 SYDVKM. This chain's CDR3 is CASSPGQGRGANQPQHF. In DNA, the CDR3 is TGTGCCAGCAGTCCAGGACAGGGGCGGGGTGCCAATCAGCCCCAGCATTTT.

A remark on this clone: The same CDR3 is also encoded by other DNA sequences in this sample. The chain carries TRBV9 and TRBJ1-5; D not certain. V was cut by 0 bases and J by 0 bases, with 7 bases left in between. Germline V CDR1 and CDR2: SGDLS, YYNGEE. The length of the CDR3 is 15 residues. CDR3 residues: CASSVDGYSNQPQHF. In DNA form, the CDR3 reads TGTGCCAGCAGCGTAGACGGATATAGCAATCAGCCCCAGCATTTT.

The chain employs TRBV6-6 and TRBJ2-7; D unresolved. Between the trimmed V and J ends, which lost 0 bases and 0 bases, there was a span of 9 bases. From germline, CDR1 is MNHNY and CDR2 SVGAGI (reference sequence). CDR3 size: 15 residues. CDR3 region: CASSYSMVSSYEQYF. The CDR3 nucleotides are TGTGCCAGCAGTTACTCGATGGTTAGCTCCTACGAGCAGTACTTC.

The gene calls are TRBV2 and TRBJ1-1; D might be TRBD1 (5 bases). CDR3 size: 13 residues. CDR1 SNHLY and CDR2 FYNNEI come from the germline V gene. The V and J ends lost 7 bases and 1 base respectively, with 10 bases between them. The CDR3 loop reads CASTGLENTEAFF. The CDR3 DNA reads TGTGCCAGCACAGGGCTAGAGAACACTGAAGCTTTCTTT.